The 27 T cell receptor beta chains presented below share a single source sample, sequenced in a study of T cells expressing NK-cell markers. TCRdb processed the 5' RACE reads again and assigns one entry to each CDR3 protein, with no DNA. Its table records about 190,000 distinct CDR3 sequences. Sequenced sample: blood T cells: a sorted CD56 or NKG2C T cell subset, CD4+ or CD8+ T cells, or bulk PBMC T cells (not recorded which). The receptors shown here come from a man aged 18 to 69 in good health.

V is TRBV6-1 and J is TRBJ1-5. CDR3 length equals 12 residues. Per germline, CDR1 MNHNS and CDR2 SASEGT. This chain's CDR3 is CASSARRQPQHF.

The genes are TRBV29-1 and TRBJ1-2; with no DNA, the TCRdb D assignment of TRBD1 cannot be verified. CDR3 length equals 13 residues. CDR1 and CDR2 (germline): SQVTM, ANQGSEA. CDR3 sequence: CSVDEGLGYGYTF.

The V gene is TRBV2, the J gene TRBJ2-2; TCRdb indicates TRBD1, and absent DNA this call remains unverified. Per germline, CDR1 SNHLY and CDR2 FYNNEI. There are 14 residues in the CDR3. The CDR3 here is CASSSSAGTGELFF.

This chain connects TRBV30 to TRBJ1-1; TCRdb designates TRBD1, a call that cannot be tested without DNA. From germline, CDR1 is GTSNPN and CDR2 SVGIG (reference sequence). The CDR3 runs to 13 residues. The CDR3 here is CAWSVGGWTEAFF.

The chain couples TRBV5-5 to TRBJ1-2; absent DNA, TCRdb's TRBD1 call cannot be checked. In germline, CDR1 is SGHKS, CDR2 YYEKEE (reference sequence). The CDR3 consists of 14 residues. CDR3 sequence: CASSLVLHGGMDTF.

The CDR3 spells CSVGSRDQETQYF. The chain has TRBV29-1 and TRBJ2-5. The CDR3 contains 13 residues. Germline V lookup: CDR1 SQVTM, CDR2 ANQGSEA. Drawing the rest from reference TRBV29-1 and TRBJ2-5, the complete variable domain is SAVISQKPSRDICQRGTSLTIQCQVDSQVTMMFWYRQQPGQSLTLIATANQGSEATYESGFVIDKFPISRPNLTFSTLTVSNMSPEDSSIYLCSVGSRDQETQYFGPGTRLLVL.

The chain is built from TRBV5-4 and TRBJ1-2; TCRdb lists TRBD1, though no DNA is available to test this call. The CDR3 runs 15 residues. Germline V gives CDR1 SGHNT, CDR2 YYREEE (reference sequence). CDR3 protein: CASSPGQGLSYGYTF.

The chain joins TRBV6-1 to TRBJ2-1; the TCRdb D gene call, TRBD1, has no DNA to confirm it. The CDR3 spans 13 residues. The germline CDR1 and CDR2 sequences are MNHNS and SASEGT. The CDR3 loop reads CAPQGPGYNEQFF.

The genes are TRBV4-2 and TRBJ2-7; no DNA is available, so the TRBD1 call from TCRdb remains unchecked. This CDR3 has 21 amino acids. Germline V gene data show CDR1 as LGHNA and CDR2 as YNFKEQ. CDR3 sequence reads: CASSLGSTRGRQGMIDYEQYF.

The chain uses TRBV4-1 and TRBJ2-4. The CDR3 runs to 18 residues. CDR1 is MGHRA, CDR2 YSYEKL, per germline. CDR3 sequence: CASSPDGSLNLAKNIQYF.

V gene TRBV25-1 combines with J gene TRBJ2-2; TCRdb gives TRBD2 as the D gene, but with no DNA this cannot be confirmed. This CDR3 is 12 amino acids long. The germline V gene has CDR1 MGHDK and CDR2 SYGVNS. This chain's CDR3 is CASNGPPGELFF.

The chain is built from TRBV12-3 or TRBV12-4 and TRBJ2-7. The length of the CDR3 is 13 residues. The CDR3 loop is CASSFGYSYEQYF.

The chain carries TRBV7-9 and TRBJ1-5. The CDR3 covers 16 residues. The germline V gene encodes CDR1 SEHNR and CDR2 FQNEAQ (reference sequence). The CDR3 sequence is CASQPYAGEGNQPQHF.

This rearrangement joins TRBV2 to TRBJ2-7; checking the TCRdb D call of TRBD2 is not possible without DNA. Germline V gives CDR1 SNHLY, CDR2 FYNNEI. The CDR3 runs to 14 residues. This chain's CDR3 is CASKLAGGRYEQYF.

The chain links TRBV5-1 to TRBJ2-7; TCRdb names TRBD1, which stays unverified in the absence of DNA. The CDR3 is 14 amino acids. CDR1 and CDR2 (germline): SGHRS, YFSETQ. The CDR3 reads CASSLLGGSYEQYF.

This chain links TRBV27 with TRBJ2-1; TCRdb returns TRBD1, unconfirmable since there is no DNA. CDR3 size: 17 residues. Germline V gene sequence: CDR1 MNHEY, CDR2 SMNVEV (reference sequence). The CDR3 region is CASSPKSGGRGYNEQFF.

The chain couples TRBV7-9 to TRBJ1-1. The germline CDR1 and CDR2 sequences are SEHNR and FQNEAQ (reference sequence). CDR3 length: 15 residues. The CDR3 is CASSLAPGRNTEAFF.

This chain joins TRBV7-9 and TRBJ2-1. CDR1 is SEHNR, CDR2 FQNEAQ, per germline (reference sequence). This CDR3 has 12 amino acids. CDR3 in amino acids: CASSQSNVEQFF.

The CDR3 sequence: CATSREDTYTQYF. The V gene is TRBV15, the J gene TRBJ2-3. Germline V CDR1 and CDR2: LNHNV, YYDKDF (reference sequence). CDR3 length: 13 amino acids.

V gene TRBV7-2 combines with J gene TRBJ2-1; no DNA is available, so the TRBD1 call from TCRdb remains unchecked. Germline CDR1 reads SGHTA; CDR2 reads FQGNSA. This CDR3 has 15 amino acids. The CDR3 sequence: CASSDPDGGAVYQFF.

The chain is built from TRBV5-1 and TRBJ2-3; the D call from TCRdb, TRBD1, cannot be confirmed without DNA. CDR1 is SGHRS and CDR2 is YFSETQ in the germline V gene. The CDR3 is 15 residues long. CDR3 sequence: CASSAYREFTDTQYF.

J is TRBJ2-5 and V is TRBV19; TCRdb outputs TRBD1, but without DNA this stays unchecked. The germline gives CDR1 LNHDA, CDR2 SQIVND (reference sequence). The length of the CDR3 is 16 residues. CDR3 in amino acids: CASSIGALDNQETQYF.

The V call is TRBV27, the J call TRBJ1-5. CDR1 is MNHEY, CDR2 SMNVEV, per germline (reference sequence). The CDR3 has 15 amino acids. The CDR3 loop reads CASSFGSPRNQPQHF.

The chain carries TRBV7-6 and TRBJ2-1; with no DNA, the TCRdb D assignment of TRBD1 cannot be verified. Germline CDR1 and CDR2: SGHVS and FNYEAQ. The CDR3 covers 14 residues. CDR3 in amino acids: CASSPDISYNEQFF.

The chain employs TRBV15 and TRBJ2-1; without DNA, the TCRdb call of TRBD1 cannot be checked. CDR3 length: 13 residues. The germline gives CDR1 LNHNV, CDR2 YYDKDF (reference sequence). The CDR3 region is CATSRDRGNEQFF.

This chain connects TRBV27 to TRBJ2-3. The V gene's germline CDR1 is MNHEY and CDR2 SMNVEV (reference sequence). This CDR3 is 15 amino acids long. CDR3 in amino acids: CASSPLTPFTDTQYF.

The V gene is TRBV5-1, the J gene TRBJ2-7; TCRdb calls TRBD1, which cannot be checked without DNA. CDR3 length: 14 residues. Germline-derived CDR1 and CDR2 are SGHRS and YFSETQ. This chain's CDR3 is CASSQKRGAYEQYF.